One sample yielded the 30 T cell receptor beta chains listed below, sequenced in a study of T cell repertoires in cytomegalovirus infection. TCRdb processed the reads anew with MiXCR; each CDR3 protein has one entry. The repertoire has around 740,000 distinct CDR3 sequences, less than 40% of them found once; the top ten carry around 3%. The specimen was PBMCs. Every receptor here comes from a human donor in good health (CMV status not recorded). Some clones in this sample may be carry-over from other donors' samples.

This clonotype appeared once. The chain uses TRBV5-1 and TRBJ2-5, with TRBD2 matching over 13 bases. Per germline, CDR1 SGHRS and CDR2 YFSETQ. The ends lost 4 bases at V and 4 bases at J; junction bases unmatched: 7. The CDR3 extends over 16 amino acids. The CDR3 bases are TGCGCCAGCAGCAACGGATGGACTAGCGGGGGAGAGACCCAGTACTTC. This encodes CASSNGWTSGGETQYF.

The chain couples TRBV12-3 or TRBV12-4 to TRBJ1-1; D is uncertain. The CDR3 length is 12 residues. V was clipped by 4 bases and J by 3 bases, with 6 bases between them. Written as DNA, the CDR3 is TGTGCCAGCAGTTCCGTCGACACTGAAGCTTTCTTT. Amino acids: CASSSVDTEAFF.

This rearrangement joins TRBV19 to TRBJ1-2, with 8 bases lining up with TRBD1. The CDR3 spans 14 residues. Germline V gene lookup returns CDR1 LNHDA and CDR2 SQIVND (reference sequence). V lost 5 bases and J lost 8; bases outside the gene matches: 10. Here the CDR3 DNA reads TGTGCCAGTAGTGTCTCCGGGACAGGTGGCGGCTACACCTTC. This sequence encodes CASSVSGTGGGYTF.

This clonotype was seen a handful of times. The chain employs TRBV2 and TRBJ1-6; no definite D call. Germline V lookup: CDR1 SNHLY, CDR2 FYNNEI. Trimming removed 7 bases from V and 10 bases from J, with 11 bases in between. CDR3 length: 12 amino acids. CDR3 loop: CASIVEGSPLHF. The CDR3 nucleotides read TGTGCCAGCATCGTTGAGGGATCACCCCTCCACTTT.

The genes are TRBV5-5 and TRBJ2-2; D not resolved. The ends were cut back, 5 bases at V and 0 bases at J, with 14 bases in the middle. CDR1 and CDR2 (germline): SGHKS, YYEKEE (reference sequence). The length of the CDR3 is 16 residues. This chain's CDR3 is CASRVRQASNTGELFF. CDR3 in DNA: TGTGCCAGCAGAGTTCGGCAGGCCTCGAACACCGGGGAGCTGTTTTTT.

This clonotype was found a few times. CDR3: CASSFIPTGTSGNNEQFF. For the CDR3, the DNA is TGTGCCAGCAGCTTTATCCCCACAGGGACTAGCGGGAATAATGAGCAGTTCTTC. The V call is TRBV7-2, the J call TRBJ2-1; TRBD2 matches 13 bases. V lost 3 bases, J lost 7 bases, and 12 bases stayed unmatched. This CDR3 is built from 18 residues. Germline V CDR1 and CDR2: SGHTA, FQGNSA.

The chain has TRBV30 and TRBJ1-4, with D possibly being TRBD1 (5 bases). V gave up 2 bases and J gave up 8 bases, with 12 bases separating them. The germline V gene has CDR1 GTSNPN and CDR2 SVGIG (reference sequence). The CDR3 is 13 residues long. CDR3 in amino acids: CAWSTGHGEKLFF. The DNA of the CDR3 is TGTGCCTGGAGTACAGGTCATGGAGAAAAACTGTTTTTT.

This chain links TRBV5-4 with TRBJ1-1; D ambiguous. This CDR3 is 13 amino acids long. The V end lost 7 bases, the J end lost 1 base, and 11 bases lay between the germline ends. Germline CDR1 is SGHNT and CDR2 is YYREEE (reference sequence). For the CDR3, the DNA is TGTGCCAGCGCTCGGCGGGAGAACACTGAAGCTTTCTTT. It specifies CASARRENTEAFF.

This clonotype has a handful of counts. The CDR3 nucleotides are TGTGCCAGTAGTATCCCCGGATCAGCCTACGAGCAGTACTTC. The encoded protein is CASSIPGSAYEQYF. The rearrangement links TRBV19 to TRBJ2-7; D is unresolved. This CDR3 contains 14 residues. The germline V and J ends were trimmed by 3 bases and 2 bases, with 11 bases remaining between them. The germline CDR1 and CDR2 sequences are LNHDA and SQIVND (reference sequence).

The genes are TRBV7-6 and TRBJ2-1, with 10 bases lining up with TRBD2. The V segment lost 11 bases and the J segment 6 bases; nucleotides outside the gene matches: 19. Germline V CDR1 and CDR2: SGHVS, FNYEAQ. The CDR3 has 17 amino acids. The CDR3 DNA reads TGTGCCTCAGGTGCCAGCGGGAGGGCCTCTGCTAGCAATGAGCAGTTCTTC. This sequence encodes CASGASGRASASNEQFF.

The table lists this clonotype with a count of one. Likely a read error: the CDR3 ends without its conserved phenylalanine or tryptophan. J is TRBJ2-1 and V is TRBV28; 9 bases are shared with TRBD2. The germline CDR1 and CDR2 sequences are MDHEN and SYDVKM. This CDR3 contains 15 residues. J lost 7 bases, V lost 6 bases, and 10 bases had no gene match. Here the CDR3 DNA reads TGTGCCAGCAGCTCCGGGGCTAGCGGGACGAATGAGCAGTTCTTA. It specifies CASSSGASGTNEQFL.

J is TRBJ2-7 and V is TRBV4-1; D possibly matches TRBD1 or TRBD2 (5 bases each). Trimming pared 4 bases from V and 1 base from J, leaving 11 bases between. Germline lookup yields CDR1 MGHRA and CDR2 YSYEKL. This CDR3 has 14 residues. The DNA of the CDR3 is TGCGCCAGCAGCCTCAGGGACGGGTCCTACGAGCAGTACTTC. Its protein product is CASSLRDGSYEQYF.

Many counts were recorded for this clonotype. This chain connects TRBV12-3 or TRBV12-4 to TRBJ2-5, with D perhaps matching TRBD1 (5 bases). This CDR3 is built from 11 residues. Trimming took 6 bases from V and 4 from J, leaving 6 bases between them. The CDR3 coding sequence is TGTGCCAGCAGGCAGGGAGAGACCCAGTACTTC. It codes for CASRQGETQYF.

Details on this clonotype: At one of its ends the junction is not consistent with the germline gene, which may arise from a read error. The chain employs TRBV19 and TRBJ2-7, with TRBD2 matching over 7 bases. The CDR3 covers 15 residues. Per the germline V gene, CDR1 is LNHDA and CDR2 is SQIVND (reference sequence). CDR3 sequence: CASSTSGGSAYEKYF. The DNA of the CDR3 is TGTGCCAGTAGTACCTCTGGCGGGAGCGCCTACGAGAAGTACTTC.

This rearrangement joins TRBV12-3 or TRBV12-4 to TRBJ1-2; possible D gene TRBD1, 5 bases. The CDR3 contains 14 residues. V shed 8 bases and J shed 4 bases, with 17 bases lying between them. CDR3 DNA: TGTGCCAGCGCCCTCCCAGGGATGGGCTATGGCTACACCTTC. Its protein product is CASALPGMGYGYTF.

This chain links TRBV7-8 with TRBJ1-5; D is undetermined. Germline-derived CDR1 and CDR2 are SGHVS and FQNEAQ. The CDR3 totals 15 residues. V was clipped by 1 base and J by 5 bases, with 12 bases between them. The CDR3 DNA follows: TGTGCCAGCAGCTTAGGGGCTCCATCGTATCAGCCCCAGCATTTT. It yields the protein CASSLGAPSYQPQHF.

This clonotype was counted many times. The rearrangement links TRBV7-2 to TRBJ2-3; 9 nucleotides align to TRBD2. After removal of 4 bases from V and 1 base from J, the junction contained 6 bases not matched to a gene. The germline V gene encodes CDR1 SGHTA and CDR2 FQGNSA. The CDR3 runs to 16 residues. Here the CDR3 reads CASSSEAGGGTDTQYF. The CDR3 nucleotides read TGTGCCAGCAGCTCAGAAGCGGGAGGTGGCACAGATACGCAGTATTTT.

The chain has TRBV7-2 and TRBJ2-7; D is possibly TRBD1 or TRBD2 (6 bases each). The CDR3 covers 15 residues. The germline V and J ends were trimmed by 1 base and 5 bases, with 15 bases remaining between them. Germline V lookup: CDR1 SGHTA, CDR2 FQGNSA. The CDR3 DNA reads as TGTGCCAGCAGCTTAGAGGGGGGTGGTGGTAACGAGCAGTACTTC. Amino acids: CASSLEGGGGNEQYF.

This clonotype has only a few counts. The chain carries TRBV7-4 and TRBJ1-6; D unresolved. In germline, CDR1 is SGHVT, CDR2 SQSDAQ. V was shortened by 7 bases and J by 9 bases, with 13 bases between the two germline ends. The CDR3 sequence is 13 residues long. The CDR3 loop is CASTEQLGSPLHF. The CDR3 DNA is TGTGCCAGCACCGAGCAATTGGGTTCACCCCTCCACTTT.

The gene calls are TRBV11-3 and TRBJ1-1; D remains unclear. This CDR3 spans 13 amino acids. Germline CDR1 and CDR2: SGHNT and YENEEA. V was trimmed by 0 bases and J by 5 bases, leaving 7 bases between them. The CDR3 is CASSLDAATEAFF. CDR3 nucleotides: TGTGCCAGCAGCTTAGATGCGGCGACTGAAGCTTTCTTT.

V and J are TRBV6-1 and TRBJ2-5, with D uncertain. The germline V gene has CDR1 MNHNS and CDR2 SASEGT. Trimming left V 0 bases short and J 5 bases short, with 16 bases between. This CDR3 region has 16 residues. The CDR3 loop reads CASSEALGLWRETQYF. CDR3 nucleotides: TGTGCCAGCAGTGAAGCGCTAGGATTGTGGCGGGAGACCCAGTACTTC.

This clonotype occurred a few times. V gene TRBV12-3 or TRBV12-4 combines with J gene TRBJ2-4; D ambiguous. The CDR3 sequence is 15 residues long. Trimming shortened V by 4 bases and J by 0 bases, and 10 bases separated the two germline ends. The CDR3 DNA is TGTGCCAGCAGTTCGTATCAGACAGCCAAAAACATTCAGTACTTC. This encodes CASSSYQTAKNIQYF.

The V gene is TRBV28, the J gene TRBJ2-7, with D possibly matching TRBD1 (5 bases). V lost 4 bases to trimming and J lost 2 bases, with 12 bases between them. The CDR3 covers 14 residues. Germline CDR1 is MDHEN and CDR2 is SYDVKM. The CDR3 nucleotides read TGTGCCAGCAGTTCCCCGACAGCTACCTACGAGCAGTACTTC. It codes for CASSSPTATYEQYF.

This chain uses TRBV28 with TRBJ2-7, with D perhaps matching TRBD1 (7 bases). CDR1 and CDR2 (germline): MDHEN, SYDVKM. This CDR3 spans 15 amino acids. Trimming removed 7 bases from V and 0 bases from J, with 16 bases in between. CDR3 loop: CASKGLRGNSYEQYF. In DNA form, the CDR3 reads TGTGCCAGCAAGGGACTCAGGGGGAACTCCTACGAGCAGTACTTC.

As for this clonotype: With a much larger clone just one base away, this may be a read error. The chain employs TRBV7-6 and TRBJ1-1; D may be TRBD1 (6 bases). Germline loops: CDR1 SGHVS, CDR2 FNYEAQ. This CDR3 has 13 amino acids. V dropped 5 bases and J dropped 4 bases, with 11 bases sitting between them. The CDR3 nucleotides are TGTGCCAGCAGCCCAGGGGCGAGCACTGAAGCTTTCTTT. Residues: CASSPGASTEAFF.

With regard to this clonotype: The final CDR3 position lacks the conserved phenylalanine or tryptophan, pointing to a likely read error. No DNA is shown, since the ends of the CDR3 on it are uncertain; the CDR3 is the one TCRdb lists. The chain has TRBV11-1 and TRBJ2-7; whether TRBD1, the table's D call, matches the DNA was not checked. The V gene's germline CDR1 is SGHAT and CDR2 FQDESV (reference sequence). The CDR3 adds up to 12 amino acids, both ends counted. The CDR3 region is CASSTTGREPYY.

The rearrangement joins TRBV24-1 to TRBJ2-3; D is uncertain. The CDR3 length is 12 residues. Per germline, CDR1 KGHDR and CDR2 SFDVKD. V lost 4 bases, J lost 4 bases, and 5 bases lay in between. CDR3 sequence (DNA): TGTGCCACCAGTGACCAAGCAGATACGCAGTATTTT. Amino acids: CATSDQADTQYF.

J is TRBJ2-2 and V is TRBV28, with D unresolved. The CDR3 totals 13 residues. Trimming removed 7 bases at V and 4 bases at J, with 10 bases between. Looked up from germline, CDR1 is MDHEN and CDR2 is SYDVKM. Here the CDR3 reads CASTRSSTGELFF. The CDR3 bases are TGTGCCAGCACGCGGTCTAGCACCGGGGAGCTGTTTTTT.

To note about this clonotype: An end of the junction does not agree with germline; a read error may underlie this. The chain uses TRBV4-1 and TRBJ1-5, with 9 nucleotides matching TRBD1. This CDR3 contains 15 residues. The germline CDR1 and CDR2 sequences are MGHRA and YSYEKL. The CDR3 loop reads CASSLRTGVDQPQHF. The CDR3 DNA sequence: TGTGCCAGCAGCTTACGGACAGGGGTAGATCAGCCCCAGCATTTT.

This clonotype was counted between two and nine times. The gene calls are TRBV2 and TRBJ1-1; no firm D call. V was clipped by 7 bases and J by 6 bases, with 9 bases between them. Germline values: CDR1 SNHLY, CDR2 FYNNEI. The CDR3 runs 11 residues. The CDR3 DNA follows: TGTGCCAGCATAATTATCGCTGAAGCTTTCTTT. This sequence encodes CASIIIAEAFF.